The next 5 T cell receptor beta chains were all read from a single sample in a study of OX40 agonist ivuxolimab in advanced cancers. TCRdb's copy holds only in-frame clones and misses some; the assay was immunoSEQ multiplex PCR. The table shows 15,000 to 25,000 clones, with approximately 83% occurring only once. This specimen consisted of CD4+ or CD8+ T cells sorted from blood, obtained in a trial of the OX40 agonist ivuxolimab. All receptors come from an adult with an advanced solid tumor such as melanoma, head and neck, liver or kidney cancer.

The V gene is TRBV27, the J gene TRBJ1-1; D not resolved. Germline V lookup: CDR1 MNHEY, CDR2 SMNVEV (reference sequence). V lost 4 bases and J lost 0, with 6 bases in between. The CDR3 has 13 residues. The CDR3 nucleotides read TGTGCCAGCAGTTACCAGGTGAACACTGAAGCTTTCTTT. This codes for CASSYQVNTEAFF.

The CDR3 spells CASSAQRDNPTPGGYEQYF. CDR3 DNA: TGTGCCAGCAGTGCGCAACGGGACAACCCAACCCCCGGGGGATACGAGCAGTACTTC. This chain uses TRBV2 with TRBJ2-7, with D perhaps being TRBD1 or TRBD2 (6 bases each). Trimming took off 4 bases at V and 4 bases at J, with 29 bases between the two ends. CDR1 is SNHLY, CDR2 FYNNEI, per germline. The CDR3 is 19 residues long. Drawing the rest from reference TRBV2 and TRBJ2-7, the complete variable domain is EPEVTQTPSHQVTQMGQEVILRCVPISNHLYFYWYRQILGQKVEFLVSFYNNEISEKSEIFDDQFSVERPDGSNFTLKIRSTKLEDSAMYFCASSAQRDNPTPGGYEQYFGPGTRLTVT.

V is TRBV5-1 and J is TRBJ1-1; D ambiguous. Trimming pared 0 bases from V and 1 base from J, leaving 4 bases between. Germline values: CDR1 SGHRS, CDR2 YFSETQ. The CDR3 extends over 13 amino acids. CDR3 DNA: TGCGCCAGCAGCTTGGGGACGAACACTGAAGCTTTCTTT. Amino acids: CASSLGTNTEAFF.

This clone is a singleton in its sample. The chain recombines TRBV9 with TRBJ2-3, with 7 bases that match TRBD2. CDR1 and CDR2 (germline): SGDLS, YYNGEE. CDR3 size: 14 residues. The V and J ends lost 3 bases and 2 bases, in that order; junction bases with no gene match: 3. The CDR3 loop is CASSGGSVTDTQYF. The CDR3 nucleotides are TGTGCCAGCAGCGGCGGGAGTGTCACAGATACGCAGTATTTT.

This clone was recorded a few times. V and J are TRBV19 and TRBJ2-7; a weak D match, TRBD2 (6 bases). There are 13 residues in the CDR3. The germline CDR1 and CDR2 sequences are LNHDA and SQIVND (reference sequence). The V and J ends lost 5 bases and 3 bases respectively, with 11 bases between them. The CDR3 coding sequence is TGTGCCAGTAGTCCGGGGACTTTCTACGAGCAGTACTTC. This encodes CASSPGTFYEQYF.